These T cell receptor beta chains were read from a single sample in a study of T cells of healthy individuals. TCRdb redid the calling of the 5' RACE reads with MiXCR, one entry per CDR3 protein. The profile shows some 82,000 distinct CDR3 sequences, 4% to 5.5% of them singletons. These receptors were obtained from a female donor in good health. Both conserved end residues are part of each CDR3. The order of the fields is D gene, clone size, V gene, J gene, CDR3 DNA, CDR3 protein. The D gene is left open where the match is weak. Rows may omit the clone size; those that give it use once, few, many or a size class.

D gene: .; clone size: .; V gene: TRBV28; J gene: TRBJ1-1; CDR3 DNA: TGTGCCAGCAGTTTAGTCGCTATGAACACTGAAGCTTTCTTT; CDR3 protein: CASSLVAMNTEAFF
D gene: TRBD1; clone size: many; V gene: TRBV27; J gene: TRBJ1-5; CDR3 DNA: TGTGCCAGCAGGTCCTGGACAGGCATAGGGCCCCAGCATTTT; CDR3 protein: CASRSWTGIGPQHF
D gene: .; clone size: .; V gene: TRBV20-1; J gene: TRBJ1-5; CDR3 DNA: TGCAGTGCTAATCAAGGACAAACCCTCAATCAGCCCCAGCATTTT; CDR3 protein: CSANQGQTLNQPQHF
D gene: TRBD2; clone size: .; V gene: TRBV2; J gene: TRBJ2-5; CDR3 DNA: TGTGCCAGCAGTGGAACCTTACTAGCGGCACAAGAGACCCAGTACTTC; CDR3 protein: CASSGTLLAAQETQYF
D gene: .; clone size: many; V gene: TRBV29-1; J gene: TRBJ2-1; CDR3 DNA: TGCAGCGTTTCTAGCGTTGTAAGCTATGAGCAGTTCTTC; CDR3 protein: CSVSSVVSYEQFF
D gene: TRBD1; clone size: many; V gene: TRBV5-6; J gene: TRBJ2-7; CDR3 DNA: TGTGCCAGCAGCCCAGGGACAGGGGAGCAGTACTTC; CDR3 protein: CASSPGTGEQYF
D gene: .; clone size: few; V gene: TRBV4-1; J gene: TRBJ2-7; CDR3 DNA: TGCGCCAGCAGCCAAGTGGGGGGCTCCGGGCGAAGATTCTACGAGCAGTACTTC; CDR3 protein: CASSQVGGSGRRFYEQYF
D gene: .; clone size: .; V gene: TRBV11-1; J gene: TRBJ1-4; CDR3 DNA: TGTGCCAGCAGCTATACCGGGACACGGGAAGAAAAACTGTTTTTT; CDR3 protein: CASSYTGTREEKLFF
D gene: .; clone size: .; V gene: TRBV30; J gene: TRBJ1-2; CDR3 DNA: TGTGCCTGGAGTGTGGTGGCTGGCTACACCTTC; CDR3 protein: CAWSVVAGYTF
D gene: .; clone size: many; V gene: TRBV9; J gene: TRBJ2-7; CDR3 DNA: TGTGCCAGCAGCGTCCACACTGAGACTAGCTCCTACGAGCAGTACTTC; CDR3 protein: CASSVHTETSSYEQYF
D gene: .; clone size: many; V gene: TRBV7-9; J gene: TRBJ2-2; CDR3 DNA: TGTGCCAGCAGCTTACGCGGAACGAACACCGGGGAGCTGTTTTTT; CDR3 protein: CASSLRGTNTGELFF
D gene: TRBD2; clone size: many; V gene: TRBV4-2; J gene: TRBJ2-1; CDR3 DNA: TGTGCCAGCAGGAGCGGGATTCTCGGCAATGAGCAGTTCTTC; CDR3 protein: CASRSGILGNEQFF
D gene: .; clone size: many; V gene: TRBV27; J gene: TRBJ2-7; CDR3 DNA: TGTGCCAGCAGTTTATTGGGACCTACCTACGAGCAGTACTTC; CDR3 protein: CASSLLGPTYEQYF
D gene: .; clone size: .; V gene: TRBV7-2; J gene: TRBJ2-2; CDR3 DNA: TGTGCCAGCAGGACTAGGGGGGGCCCGAACACCGGGGAGCTGTTTTTT; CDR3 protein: CASRTRGGPNTGELFF
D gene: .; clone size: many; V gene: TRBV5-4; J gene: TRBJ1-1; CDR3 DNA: TGTGCCAGCAGCTCAGAAATGCTCGCGATGACTGAAGCTTTCTTT; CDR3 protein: CASSSEMLAMTEAFF
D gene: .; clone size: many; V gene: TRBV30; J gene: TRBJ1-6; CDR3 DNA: TGTGCCTGGAGTGGGGCCGGACCCCTCCACTTT; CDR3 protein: CAWSGAGPLHF
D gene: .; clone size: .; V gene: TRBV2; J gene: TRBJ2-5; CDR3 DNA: TGTGCCAGCAACCCGGGGTGGCAGGGGCCGTCTGCCCAGTACTTC; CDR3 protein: CASNPGWQGPSAQYF
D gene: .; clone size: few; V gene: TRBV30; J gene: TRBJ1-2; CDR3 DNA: TGTGCCTGTATCGGGACAACGGATAGAGGTGGCTACACCTTC; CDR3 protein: CACIGTTDRGGYTF
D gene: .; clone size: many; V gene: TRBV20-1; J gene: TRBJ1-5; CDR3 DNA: TGCAGTGCTGGGGACGGTAGCAATCAGCCCCAGCATTTT; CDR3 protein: CSAGDGSNQPQHF
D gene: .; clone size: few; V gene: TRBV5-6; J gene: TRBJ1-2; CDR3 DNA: TGTGCCAGCAGCATGGGACTGGCCTATGGCTACACCTTC; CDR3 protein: CASSMGLAYGYTF
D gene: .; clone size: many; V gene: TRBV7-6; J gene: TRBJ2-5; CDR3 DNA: TGTGCCAGCAGCTTACAGGAAGCTGAGACCCAGTACTTC; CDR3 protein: CASSLQEAETQYF
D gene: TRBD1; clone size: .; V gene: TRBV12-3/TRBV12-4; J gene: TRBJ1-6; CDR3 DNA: TGTGCCAGCAGTACCGGGACAGATAATTCACCCCTCCACTTT; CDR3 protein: CASSTGTDNSPLHF
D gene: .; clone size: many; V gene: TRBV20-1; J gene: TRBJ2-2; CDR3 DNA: TGCAGTGCTAGCGGTCAGAACACCGGGGAGCTGTTTTTT; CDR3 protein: CSASGQNTGELFF
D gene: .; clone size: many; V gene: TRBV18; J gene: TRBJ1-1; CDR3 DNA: TGTGCCAGCTCACCAGGGATGACTCCCCTCCAGAACACTGAAGCTTTCTTT; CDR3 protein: CASSPGMTPLQNTEAFF
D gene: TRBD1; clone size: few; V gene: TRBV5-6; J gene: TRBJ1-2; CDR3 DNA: TGTGCCAGCAGCGGGGGGACAGACGACTTCTACTATGGCTACACCTTC; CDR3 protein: CASSGGTDDFYYGYTF
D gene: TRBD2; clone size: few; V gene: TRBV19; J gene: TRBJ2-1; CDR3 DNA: TGTGCCAGTAGTATTTCTAGCGGGAGGGCCGATGAGCAGTTCTTC; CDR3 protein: CASSISSGRADEQFF
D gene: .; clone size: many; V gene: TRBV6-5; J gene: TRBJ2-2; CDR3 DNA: TGTGCCAGCAGTTATCGACAGTCGTTCACCGGGGAGCTGTTTTTT; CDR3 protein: CASSYRQSFTGELFF
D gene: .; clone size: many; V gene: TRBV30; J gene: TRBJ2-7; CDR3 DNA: TGTGCCTGGAGCGGGCAGGGTCGTCACGAGCAGTACTTC; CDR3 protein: CAWSGQGRHEQYF
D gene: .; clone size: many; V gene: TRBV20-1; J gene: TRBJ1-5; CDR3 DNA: TGCAGTGCTAGATTGCGGGTAGGGGCCAATCAGCCCCAGCATTTT; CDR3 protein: CSARLRVGANQPQHF
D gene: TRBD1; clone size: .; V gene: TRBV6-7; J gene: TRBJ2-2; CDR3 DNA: TGTGCCAGCAGTCCTGGACAGGGGGTCACCGGGGAGCTGTTTTTT; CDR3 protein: CASSPGQGVTGELFF
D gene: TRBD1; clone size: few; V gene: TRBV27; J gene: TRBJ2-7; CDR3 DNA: TGTGCCAGCAGTTTAAGGGGAGGACAGGGATTCTACGAGCAGTACTTC; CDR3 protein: CASSLRGGQGFYEQYF
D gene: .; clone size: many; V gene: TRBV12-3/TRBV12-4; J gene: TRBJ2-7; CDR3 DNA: TGTGCCAGCAGTTCGACTAACTCCTACGAGCAGTACTTC; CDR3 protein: CASSSTNSYEQYF
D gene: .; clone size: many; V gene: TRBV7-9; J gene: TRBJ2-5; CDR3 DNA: TGTGCCAGCAGCCCATCCGGGACCGGCCTTCTGACCCAGTACTTC; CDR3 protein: CASSPSGTGLLTQYF
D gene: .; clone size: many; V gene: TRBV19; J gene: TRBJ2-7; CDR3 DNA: TGTGCCAGTAGCAGCGTGTACTCCTACGAGCAGTACTTC; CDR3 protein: CASSSVYSYEQYF
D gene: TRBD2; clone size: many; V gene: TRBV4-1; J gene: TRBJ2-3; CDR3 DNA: TGCGCCAGCAGCCAAGAGGACGTTGAACGGGAGGGCCTGACAGATACGCAGTATTTT; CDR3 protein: CASSQEDVEREGLTDTQYF
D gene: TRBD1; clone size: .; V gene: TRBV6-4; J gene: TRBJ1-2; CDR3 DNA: TGTGCCAGCAGTCCGGACAGGGGAAGAGGTGTGGGGGGCTACACCTTC; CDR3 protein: CASSPDRGRGVGGYTF
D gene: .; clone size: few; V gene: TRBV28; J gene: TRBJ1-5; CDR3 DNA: TGTGCCAGCAGTTTTGCTGGGCAGCCCCAGCATTTT; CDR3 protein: CASSFAGQPQHF
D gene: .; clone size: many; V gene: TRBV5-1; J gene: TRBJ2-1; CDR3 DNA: TGCGCCAGCACGAGCGACTCCTACAATGAGCAGTTCTTC; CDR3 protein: CASTSDSYNEQFF
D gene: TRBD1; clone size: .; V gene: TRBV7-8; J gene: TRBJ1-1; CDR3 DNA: TGTGCCAGCAGCGCCTATTACCCTGACAGGGCGGATCGGACTGAAGCTTTCTTT; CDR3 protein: CASSAYYPDRADRTEAFF
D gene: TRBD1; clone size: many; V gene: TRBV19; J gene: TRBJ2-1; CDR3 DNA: TGTGCCAGTAGTATAGGGACAGGGGCCTACAATGAGCAGTTCTTC; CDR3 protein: CASSIGTGAYNEQFF
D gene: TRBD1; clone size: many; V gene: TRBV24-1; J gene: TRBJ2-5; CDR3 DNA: TGTGCCACCAGTGATTCAACAGGGGGCATTAGAGGGACCCAGTACTTC; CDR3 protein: CATSDSTGGIRGTQYF
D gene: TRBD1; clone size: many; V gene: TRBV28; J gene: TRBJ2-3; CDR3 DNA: TGTGCCAGCAGTAACGCAGGGGGCGGCACAGATACGCAGTATTTT; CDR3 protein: CASSNAGGGTDTQYF
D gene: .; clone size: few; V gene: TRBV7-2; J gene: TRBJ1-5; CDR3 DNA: TGTGCCAGCAGCCTCACCGCGACAGGCTACAATCAGCCCCAGCATTTT; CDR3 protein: CASSLTATGYNQPQHF
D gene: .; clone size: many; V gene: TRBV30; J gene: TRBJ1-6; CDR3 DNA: TGTGCCTGGAGTGGAGGGCTCCCTAATTCACCCCTCCACTTT; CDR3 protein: CAWSGGLPNSPLHF
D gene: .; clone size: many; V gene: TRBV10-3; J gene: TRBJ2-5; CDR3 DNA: TGTGCCATCAGCCCCGGGACCGTTGGGGGAGAGACCCAGTACTTC; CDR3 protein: CAISPGTVGGETQYF
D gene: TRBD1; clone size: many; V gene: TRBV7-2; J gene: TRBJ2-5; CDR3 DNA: TGTGCCAGCAGCTTAGAATGGGACAGGGGGCAAGAGACCCAGTACTTC; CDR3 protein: CASSLEWDRGQETQYF
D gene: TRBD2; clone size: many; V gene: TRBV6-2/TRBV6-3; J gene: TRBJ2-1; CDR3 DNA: TGTGCCAGCCATCCTAGCGGGAGGAATGAGCAGTTCTTC; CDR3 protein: CASHPSGRNEQFF
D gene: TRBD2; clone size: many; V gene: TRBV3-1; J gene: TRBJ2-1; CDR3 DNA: TGTGCCAGCAGCCCTCGAGCGGGAGGGCTTAATGAGCAGTTCTTC; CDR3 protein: CASSPRAGGLNEQFF
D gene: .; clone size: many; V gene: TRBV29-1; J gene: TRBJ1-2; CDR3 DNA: TGCAGCGCCGTGGGGGGGGATGGCTACACCTTC; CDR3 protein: CSAVGGDGYTF